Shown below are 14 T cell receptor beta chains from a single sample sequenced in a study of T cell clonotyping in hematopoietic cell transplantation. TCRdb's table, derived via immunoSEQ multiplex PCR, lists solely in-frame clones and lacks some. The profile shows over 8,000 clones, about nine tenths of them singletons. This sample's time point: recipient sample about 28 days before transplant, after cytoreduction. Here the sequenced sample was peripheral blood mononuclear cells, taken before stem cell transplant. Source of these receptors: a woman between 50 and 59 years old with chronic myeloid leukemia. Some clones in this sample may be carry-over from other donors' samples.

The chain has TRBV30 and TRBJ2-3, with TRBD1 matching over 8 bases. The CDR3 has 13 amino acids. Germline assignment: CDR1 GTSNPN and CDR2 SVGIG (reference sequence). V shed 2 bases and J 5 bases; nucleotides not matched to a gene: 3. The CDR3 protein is CAWSTTGGDTQYF. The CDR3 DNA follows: TGTGCCTGGAGTACCACAGGGGGAGATACGCAGTATTTT.

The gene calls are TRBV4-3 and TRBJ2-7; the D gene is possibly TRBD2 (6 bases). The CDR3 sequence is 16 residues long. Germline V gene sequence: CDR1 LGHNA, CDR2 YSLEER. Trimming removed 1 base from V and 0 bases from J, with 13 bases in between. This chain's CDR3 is CASSQGLADSSYEQYF. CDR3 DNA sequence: TGCGCCAGCAGCCAAGGTTTAGCGGATAGCTCCTACGAGCAGTACTTC.

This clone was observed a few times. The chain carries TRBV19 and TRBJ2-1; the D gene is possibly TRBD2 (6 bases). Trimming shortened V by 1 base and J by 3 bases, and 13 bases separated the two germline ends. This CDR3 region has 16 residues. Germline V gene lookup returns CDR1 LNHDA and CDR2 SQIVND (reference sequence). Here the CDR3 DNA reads TGTGCCAGTAGTATAGCGGCGGGATCAAGCTACAATGAGCAGTTCTTC. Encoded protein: CASSIAAGSSYNEQFF.

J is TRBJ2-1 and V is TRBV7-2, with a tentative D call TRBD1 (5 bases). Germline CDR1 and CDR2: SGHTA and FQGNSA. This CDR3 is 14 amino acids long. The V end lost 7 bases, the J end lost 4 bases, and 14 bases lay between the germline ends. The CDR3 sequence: CASTAGRIYNEQFF. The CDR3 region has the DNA TGTGCCAGCACGGCAGGGCGAATTTACAATGAGCAGTTCTTC. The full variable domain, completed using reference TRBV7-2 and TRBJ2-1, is GAGVSQSPSNKVTEKGKDVELRCDPISGHTALYWYRQSLGQGLEFLIYFQGNSAPDKSGLPSDRFSAERTGGSVSTLTIQRTQQEDSAVYLCASTAGRIYNEQFFGPGTRLTVL.

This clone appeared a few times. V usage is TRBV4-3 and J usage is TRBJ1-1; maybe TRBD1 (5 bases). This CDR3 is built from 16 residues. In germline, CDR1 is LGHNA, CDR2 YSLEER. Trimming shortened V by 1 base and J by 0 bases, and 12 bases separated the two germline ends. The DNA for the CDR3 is TGCGCCAGCAGCCAAGGACAGACGACTTTGAACACTGAAGCTTTCTTT. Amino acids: CASSQGQTTLNTEAFF.

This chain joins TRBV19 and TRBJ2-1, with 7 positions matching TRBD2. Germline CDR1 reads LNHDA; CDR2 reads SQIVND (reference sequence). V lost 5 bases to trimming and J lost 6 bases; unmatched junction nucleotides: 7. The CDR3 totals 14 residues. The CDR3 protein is CASSDRGGVNEQFF. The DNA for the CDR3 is TGTGCCAGTAGTGACCGGGGAGGGGTCAATGAGCAGTTCTTC.

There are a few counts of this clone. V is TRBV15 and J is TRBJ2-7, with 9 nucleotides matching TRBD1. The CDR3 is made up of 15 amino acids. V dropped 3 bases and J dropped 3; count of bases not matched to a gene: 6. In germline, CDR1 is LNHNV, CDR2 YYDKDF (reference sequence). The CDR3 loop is CATSSYRGQIYEQYF. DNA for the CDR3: TGTGCCACCAGCAGCTACAGGGGGCAGATCTACGAGCAGTACTTC.

The CDR3 sequence is CASSLEGAGGDTQYF. The CDR3 nucleotides are TGCGCCAGCAGCTTGGAAGGGGCAGGGGGAGATACGCAGTATTTT. The chain is built from TRBV5-1 and TRBJ2-3; 7 nucleotides match TRBD1. This CDR3 is built from 15 residues. Germline V gene lookup returns CDR1 SGHRS and CDR2 YFSETQ. Trimming removed 0 bases from V and 5 bases from J; junction bases left unmatched: 6.

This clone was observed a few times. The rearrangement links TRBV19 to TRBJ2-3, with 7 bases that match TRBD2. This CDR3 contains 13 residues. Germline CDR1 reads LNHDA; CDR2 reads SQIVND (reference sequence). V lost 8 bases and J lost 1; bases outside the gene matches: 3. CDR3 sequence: CASVLAGTDTQYF. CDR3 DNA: TGTGCCAGTGTCCTAGCGGGCACAGATACGCAGTATTTT.

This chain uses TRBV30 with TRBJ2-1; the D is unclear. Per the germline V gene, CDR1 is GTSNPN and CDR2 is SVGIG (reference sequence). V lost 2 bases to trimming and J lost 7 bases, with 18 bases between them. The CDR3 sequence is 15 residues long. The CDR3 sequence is CAWSHYGRFMNEQFF. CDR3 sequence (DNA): TGTGCCTGGAGTCACTATGGACGGTTTATGAATGAGCAGTTCTTC.

The CDR3: CSVEGAYNEQFF. CDR3 in DNA: TGCAGCGTTGAAGGTGCCTACAATGAGCAGTTCTTC. The chain recombines TRBV29-1 with TRBJ2-1; D call uncertain. This CDR3 spans 12 amino acids. Trimming took off 1 base at V and 2 bases at J, with 3 bases between the two ends. Germline CDR1 is SQVTM and CDR2 is ANQGSEA.

CDR3 DNA: TGTGCCAGCAGCTGGACAGGGGACGGCTACACCTTC. The encoded protein is CASSWTGDGYTF. The rearrangement links TRBV7-9 to TRBJ1-2, with 9 bases lining up with TRBD1. This CDR3 comprises 12 residues. Germline V CDR1 and CDR2: SEHNR, FQNEAQ (reference sequence). With V trimmed by 4 bases and J by 8 bases, 2 bases remained unmatched.

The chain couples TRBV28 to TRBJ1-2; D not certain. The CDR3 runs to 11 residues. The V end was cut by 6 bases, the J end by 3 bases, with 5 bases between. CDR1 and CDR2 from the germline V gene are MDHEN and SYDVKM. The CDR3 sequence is CASSRYYGYTF. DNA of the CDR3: TGTGCCAGCAGCCGGTACTATGGCTACACCTTC.

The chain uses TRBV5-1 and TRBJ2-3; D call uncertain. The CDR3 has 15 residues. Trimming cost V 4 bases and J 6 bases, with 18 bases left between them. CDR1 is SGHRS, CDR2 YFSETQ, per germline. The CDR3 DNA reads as TGCGCCAGCAGCCCAAACTCAGGCCCCGGGGATACGCAGTATTTT. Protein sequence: CASSPNSGPGDTQYF.